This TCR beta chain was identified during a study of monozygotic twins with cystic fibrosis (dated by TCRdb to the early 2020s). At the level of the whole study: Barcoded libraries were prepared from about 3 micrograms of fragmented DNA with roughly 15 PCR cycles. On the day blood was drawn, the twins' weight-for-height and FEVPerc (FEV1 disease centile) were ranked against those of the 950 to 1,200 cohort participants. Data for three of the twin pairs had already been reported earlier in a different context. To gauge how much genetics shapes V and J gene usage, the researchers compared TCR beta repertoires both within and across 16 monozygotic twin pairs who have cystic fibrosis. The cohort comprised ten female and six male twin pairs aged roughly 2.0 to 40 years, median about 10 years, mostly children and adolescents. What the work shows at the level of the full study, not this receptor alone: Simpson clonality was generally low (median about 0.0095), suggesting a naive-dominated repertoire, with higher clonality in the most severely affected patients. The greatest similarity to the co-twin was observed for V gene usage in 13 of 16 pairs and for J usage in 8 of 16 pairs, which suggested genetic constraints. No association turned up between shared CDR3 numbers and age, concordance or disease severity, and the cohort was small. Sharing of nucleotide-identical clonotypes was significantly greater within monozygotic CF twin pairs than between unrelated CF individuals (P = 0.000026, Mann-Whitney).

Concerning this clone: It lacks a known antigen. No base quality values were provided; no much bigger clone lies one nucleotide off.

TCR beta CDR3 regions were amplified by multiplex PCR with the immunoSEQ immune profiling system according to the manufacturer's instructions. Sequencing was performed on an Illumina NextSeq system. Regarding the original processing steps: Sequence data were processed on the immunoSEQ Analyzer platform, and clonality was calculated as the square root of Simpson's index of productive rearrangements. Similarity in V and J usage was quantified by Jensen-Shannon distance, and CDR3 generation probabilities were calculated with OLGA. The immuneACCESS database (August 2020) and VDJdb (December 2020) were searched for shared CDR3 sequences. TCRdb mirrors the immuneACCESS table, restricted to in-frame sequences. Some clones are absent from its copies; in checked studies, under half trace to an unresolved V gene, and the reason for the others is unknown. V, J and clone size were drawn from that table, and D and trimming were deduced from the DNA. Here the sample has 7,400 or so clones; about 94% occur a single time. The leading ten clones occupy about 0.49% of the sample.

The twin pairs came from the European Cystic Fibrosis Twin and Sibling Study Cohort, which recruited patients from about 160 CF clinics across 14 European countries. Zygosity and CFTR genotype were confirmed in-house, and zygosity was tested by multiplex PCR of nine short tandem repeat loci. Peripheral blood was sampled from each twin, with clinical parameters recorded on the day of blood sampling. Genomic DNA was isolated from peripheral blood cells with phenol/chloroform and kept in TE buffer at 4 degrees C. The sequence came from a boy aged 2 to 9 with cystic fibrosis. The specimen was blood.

The sequence in DNA is TGTGCCAGCAGCTTAGAGCGCTACGAGCAGTACTTC. This sequence encodes CASSLERYEQYF. Recombination connected TRBV7-9 to TRBJ2-7, with the D gene uncertain. Trimming removed 1 base from V and 3 bases from J, leaving 4 bases between the germline ends. Taken from cysteine to phenylalanine, the CDR3 has 12 residues. Here the CDR3 DNA is all that survives: 36 bases in frame from base 1. Reading the germline V gene (reference sequence) gives CDR1 SEHNR and CDR2 FQNEAQ.